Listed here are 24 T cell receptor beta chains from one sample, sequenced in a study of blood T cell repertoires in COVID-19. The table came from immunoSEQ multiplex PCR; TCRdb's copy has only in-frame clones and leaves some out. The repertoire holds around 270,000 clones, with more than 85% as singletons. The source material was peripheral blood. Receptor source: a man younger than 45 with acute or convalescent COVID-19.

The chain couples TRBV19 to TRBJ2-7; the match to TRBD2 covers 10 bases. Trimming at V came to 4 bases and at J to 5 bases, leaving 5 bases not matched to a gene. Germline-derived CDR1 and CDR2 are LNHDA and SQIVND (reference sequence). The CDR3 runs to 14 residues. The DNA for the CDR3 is TGTGCCAGTAGTACTAGCGGGAGTTTCCACGAGCAGTACTTC. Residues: CASSTSGSFHEQYF.

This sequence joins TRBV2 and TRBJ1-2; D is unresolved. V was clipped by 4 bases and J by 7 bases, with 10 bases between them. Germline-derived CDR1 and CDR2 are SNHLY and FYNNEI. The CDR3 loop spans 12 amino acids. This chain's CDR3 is CASSGSASGYTF. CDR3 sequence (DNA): TGTGCCAGCAGTGGTAGTGCGAGTGGCTACACCTTC. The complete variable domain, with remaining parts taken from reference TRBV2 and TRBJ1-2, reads EPEVTQTPSHQVTQMGQEVILRCVPISNHLYFYWYRQILGQKVEFLVSFYNNEISEKSEIFDDQFSVERPDGSNFTLKIRSTKLEDSAMYFCASSGSASGYTFGSGTRLTVV.

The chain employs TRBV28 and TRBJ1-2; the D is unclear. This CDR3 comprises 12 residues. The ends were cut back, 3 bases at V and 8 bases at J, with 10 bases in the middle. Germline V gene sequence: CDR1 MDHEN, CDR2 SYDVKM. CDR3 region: CASSLSVEGYTF. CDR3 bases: TGTGCCAGCAGTTTGTCAGTTGAAGGCTACACCTTC.

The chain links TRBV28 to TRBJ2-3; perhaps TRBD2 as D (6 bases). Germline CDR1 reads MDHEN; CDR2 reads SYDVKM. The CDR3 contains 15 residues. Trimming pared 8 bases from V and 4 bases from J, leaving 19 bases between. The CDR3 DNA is TGTGCCAGCCTTCGTAACGGGGGAAGGGCAGATACGCAGTATTTT. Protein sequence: CASLRNGGRADTQYF.

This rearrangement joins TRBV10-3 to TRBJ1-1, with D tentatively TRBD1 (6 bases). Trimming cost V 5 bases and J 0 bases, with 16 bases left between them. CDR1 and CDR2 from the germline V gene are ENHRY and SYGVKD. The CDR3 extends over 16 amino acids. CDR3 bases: TGTGCCATCAGTCTGAAGACAGGCCGAATGAACACTGAAGCTTTCTTT. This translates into CAISLKTGRMNTEAFF.

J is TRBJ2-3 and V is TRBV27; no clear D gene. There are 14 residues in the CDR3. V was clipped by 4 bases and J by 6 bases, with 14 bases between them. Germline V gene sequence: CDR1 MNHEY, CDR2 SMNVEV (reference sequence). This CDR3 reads CASSSLTPRDTQYF. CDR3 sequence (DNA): TGTGCCAGCAGTTCTCTTACCCCCAGGGATACGCAGTATTTT.

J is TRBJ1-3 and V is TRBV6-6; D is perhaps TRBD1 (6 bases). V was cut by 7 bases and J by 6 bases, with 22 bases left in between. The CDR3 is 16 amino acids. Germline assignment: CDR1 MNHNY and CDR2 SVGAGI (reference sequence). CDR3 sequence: CASNSDGQLRVNTIYF. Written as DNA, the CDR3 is TGTGCCAGCAACTCGGACGGACAGCTCCGGGTAAACACCATATATTTT.

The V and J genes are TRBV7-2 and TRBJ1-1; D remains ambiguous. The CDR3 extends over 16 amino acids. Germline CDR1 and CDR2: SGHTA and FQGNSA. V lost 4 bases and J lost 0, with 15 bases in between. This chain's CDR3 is CASSSKSHLVNTEAFF. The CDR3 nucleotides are TGTGCCAGCAGCTCGAAATCCCACCTAGTGAACACTGAAGCTTTCTTT.

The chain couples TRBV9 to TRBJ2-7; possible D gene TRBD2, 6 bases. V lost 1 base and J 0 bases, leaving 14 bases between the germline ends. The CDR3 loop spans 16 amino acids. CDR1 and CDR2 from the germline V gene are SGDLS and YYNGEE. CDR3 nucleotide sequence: TGTGCCAGCAGCGTAAGAGGGAGGCGGTACTCCTACGAGCAGTACTTC. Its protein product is CASSVRGRRYSYEQYF.

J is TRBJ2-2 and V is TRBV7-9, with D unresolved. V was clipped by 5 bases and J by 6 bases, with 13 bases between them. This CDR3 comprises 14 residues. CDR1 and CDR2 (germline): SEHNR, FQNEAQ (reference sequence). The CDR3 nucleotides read TGTGCCAGCAGCCAACTCCGAAACCCCGGGGAGCTGTTTTTT. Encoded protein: CASSQLRNPGELFF.

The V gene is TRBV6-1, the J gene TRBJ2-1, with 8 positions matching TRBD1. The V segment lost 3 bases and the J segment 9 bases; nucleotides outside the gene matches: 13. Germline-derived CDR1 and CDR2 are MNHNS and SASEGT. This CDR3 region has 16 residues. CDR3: CASSDHDRGLSSEQFF. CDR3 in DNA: TGTGCCAGCAGTGATCACGACAGGGGTTTAAGTAGTGAGCAGTTCTTC.

Here the CDR3 DNA reads TGTGCCAGCTCACCATCTCATGGGGGGGGGAATCAGCCCCAGCATTTT. It specifies CASSPSHGGGNQPQHF. The gene calls are TRBV18 and TRBJ1-5; weak D call: TRBD1 (5 bases). Germline V gene lookup returns CDR1 KGHSH and CDR2 LQKENI. V was clipped by 2 bases and J by 4 bases, with 15 bases between them. The length of the CDR3 is 16 residues.

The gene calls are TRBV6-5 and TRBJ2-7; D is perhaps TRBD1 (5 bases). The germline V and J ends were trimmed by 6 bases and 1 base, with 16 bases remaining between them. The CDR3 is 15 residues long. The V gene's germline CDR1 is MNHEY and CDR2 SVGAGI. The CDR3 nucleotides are TGTGCCAGCAGGCCTAACAGGCTCCCATCCTACGAGCAGTACTTC. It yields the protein CASRPNRLPSYEQYF.

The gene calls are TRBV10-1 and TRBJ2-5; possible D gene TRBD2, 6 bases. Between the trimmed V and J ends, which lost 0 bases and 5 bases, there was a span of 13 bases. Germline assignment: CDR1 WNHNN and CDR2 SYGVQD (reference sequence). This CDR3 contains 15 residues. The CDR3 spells CASSESLKGRETQYF. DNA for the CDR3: TGCGCCAGCAGTGAGTCGTTGAAAGGGAGGGAGACCCAGTACTTC.

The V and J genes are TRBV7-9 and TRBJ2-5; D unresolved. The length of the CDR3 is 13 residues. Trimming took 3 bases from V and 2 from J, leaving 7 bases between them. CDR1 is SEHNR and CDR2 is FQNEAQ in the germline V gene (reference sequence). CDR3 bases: TGTGCCAGCAGCTTCAGCAGGCAAGAGACCCAGTACTTC. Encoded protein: CASSFSRQETQYF.

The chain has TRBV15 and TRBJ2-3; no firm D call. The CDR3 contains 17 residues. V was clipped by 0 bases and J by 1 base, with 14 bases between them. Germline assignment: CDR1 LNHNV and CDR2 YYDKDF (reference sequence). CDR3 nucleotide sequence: TGTGCCACCAGCAGAGATAACGGGTGGTCAGGCACAGATACGCAGTATTTT. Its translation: CATSRDNGWSGTDTQYF. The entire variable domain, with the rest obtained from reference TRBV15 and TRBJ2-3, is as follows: DAMVIQNPRYQVTQFGKPVTLSCSQTLNHNVMYWYQQKSSQAPKLLFHYYDKDFNNEADTPDNFQSRRPNTSFCFLDIRSPGLGDTAMYLCATSRDNGWSGTDTQYFGPGTRLTVL.

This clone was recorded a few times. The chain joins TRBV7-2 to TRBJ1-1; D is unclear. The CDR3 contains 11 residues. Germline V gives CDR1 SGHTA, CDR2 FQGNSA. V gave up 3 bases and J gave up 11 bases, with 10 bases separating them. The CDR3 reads CASSLRVSAFF. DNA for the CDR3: TGTGCCAGCAGCTTGAGAGTTTCGGCTTTCTTT.

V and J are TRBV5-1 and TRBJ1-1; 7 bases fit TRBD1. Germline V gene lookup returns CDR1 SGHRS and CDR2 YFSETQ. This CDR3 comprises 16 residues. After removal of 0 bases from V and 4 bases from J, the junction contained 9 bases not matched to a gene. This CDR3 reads CASSLAPTGTGTEAFF. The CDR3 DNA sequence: TGCGCCAGCAGCTTGGCGCCGACAGGGACGGGCACTGAAGCTTTCTTT.

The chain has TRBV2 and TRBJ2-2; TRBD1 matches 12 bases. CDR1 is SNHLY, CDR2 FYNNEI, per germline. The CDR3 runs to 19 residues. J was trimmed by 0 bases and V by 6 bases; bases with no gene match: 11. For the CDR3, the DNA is TGTGCCAGCAGATACCCGGGACAGGGGGCTATAGCGAACACCGGGGAGCTGTTTTTT. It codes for CASRYPGQGAIANTGELFF.

The CDR3 bases are TGTGCCAGCAGTTACTCGATTGTGGCCCCCTATGGCTACACCTTC. It codes for CASSYSIVAPYGYTF. The chain recombines TRBV6-5 with TRBJ1-2; D call uncertain. V lost 0 bases and J lost 4, with 12 bases in between. CDR3 size: 15 residues. The V gene's germline CDR1 is MNHEY and CDR2 SVGAGI.

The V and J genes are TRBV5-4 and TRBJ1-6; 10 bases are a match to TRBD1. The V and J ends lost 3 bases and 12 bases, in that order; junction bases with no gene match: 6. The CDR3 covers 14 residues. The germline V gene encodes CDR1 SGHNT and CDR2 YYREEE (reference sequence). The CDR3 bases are TGTGCCAGCAGCTCCGGACAGGGGGTCAGACCCCTCCACTTT. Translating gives CASSSGQGVRPLHF.

CDR3 DNA: TGTGCCAGTAGTTCCGGGGACAGGAGTCACTTCTCCTACAATGAGCAGTTCTTC. Protein sequence: CASSSGDRSHFSYNEQFF. This rearrangement joins TRBV19 to TRBJ2-1; the match to TRBD1 covers 8 bases. The CDR3 has 18 residues. CDR1 and CDR2 from the germline V gene are LNHDA and SQIVND (reference sequence). Trimming at V came to 5 bases and at J to 0 bases, leaving 12 bases not matched to a gene.

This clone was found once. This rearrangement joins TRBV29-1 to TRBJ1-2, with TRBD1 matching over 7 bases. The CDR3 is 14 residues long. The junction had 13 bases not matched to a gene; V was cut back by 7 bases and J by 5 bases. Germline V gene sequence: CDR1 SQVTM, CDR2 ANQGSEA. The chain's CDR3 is CSASHDREGYGYTF. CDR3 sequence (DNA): TGCAGCGCTTCACACGACAGGGAAGGTTATGGCTACACCTTC.

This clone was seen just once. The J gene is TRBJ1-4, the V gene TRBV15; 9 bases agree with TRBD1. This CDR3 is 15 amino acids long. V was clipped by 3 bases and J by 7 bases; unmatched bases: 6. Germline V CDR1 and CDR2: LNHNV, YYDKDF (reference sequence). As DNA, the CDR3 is TGTGCCACCAGCAGGGGACAGGGAAGAAGTGAAAAACTGTTTTTT. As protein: CATSRGQGRSEKLFF.